This T cell receptor (beta chain) originates from a study of T-cell memory formation after mild COVID-19. The CDR3 extends over 14 amino acids. Per germline, CDR1 DFQATT and CDR2 SNEGSKA (reference sequence). Germline trimming cut 6 bases from V and 1 base from J; bases unmatched to any gene: 4. TCRdb reanalysed the 5' RACE reads using MiXCR and keeps one entry per CDR3 protein. The sample contains more than 300,000 distinct CDR3 sequences, roughly 13% of which appear only once. The chain uses TRBV20-1 and TRBJ2-3; 10 bases align to TRBD2. Sequenced input: PBMCs or a T cell subset sorted from them (not recorded which). The TCR was taken from a man aged 18 to 29 who had mild COVID-19 (a few samples of this study predate the infection). Cell type and time point are not known. In DNA form, the CDR3 reads TGCAGTGCCGAGAGCGGGGGGGGCACAGATACGCAGTATTTT. Its translation is CSAESGGGTDTQYF.